A selection of T cell receptor beta chains follows, all from one sample in a study of regulatory T cells in long-lasting Graves disease. TCRdb re-analysed the multiplex PCR reads in MiXCR, keeping a single row per CDR3 protein. The sample holds 300,000 to 400,000 distinct CDR3 sequences; about 19% are singletons and the top ten take approximately 31%. This material consisted of peripheral blood mononuclear cells (PBMCs), taken when the disease was refractory, from a patient treated with antithyroid drugs. The source of these receptors is a female donor with Graves disease. CDR3s include the opening cysteine and the closing phenylalanine or tryptophan. The D gene is left open where the match is weak. For some rows the clone size is stated as once, few or many, or as a class when expanded; others skip it.

d_call clone_size j_call v_call cdr3_nt cdr3_aa
. . TRBJ2-1 TRBV12-3/TRBV12-4 TGTGCCAGCAGAAAGTGGGGCGGTGAGCAGTTCTTC CASRKWGGEQFF
. many TRBJ2-7 TRBV20-1 TGCAGTGCTAGCGCGGATAGCTACGAGCAGTACTTC CSASADSYEQYF
. many TRBJ2-5 TRBV28 TGTGCCAGCAGTTCCGCACAACAGCGATACCAAGAGACCCAGTACTTC CASSSAQQRYQETQYF
. many TRBJ2-7 TRBV6-5 TGTGCCAGCAGTTACTCGAGTCTTTGGGGCGACTTCTACGAGCAGTACTTC CASSYSSLWGDFYEQYF
. once TRBJ2-7 TRBV7-9 TGTGCCAGCAGCTCAAATAGACAGGCCCATGACTACTACGAGCAGTACTTC CASSSNRQAHDYYEQYF
. few TRBJ2-7 TRBV30 TGTGCCTGGAGTGTATCCCCGAGAGCGGAGTTCTTGCCCTACGAGCAGTACTTC CAWSVSPRAEFLPYEQYF
TRBD1 few TRBJ1-1 TRBV4-3 TGCGCCAGCAGCCAGGTTGGGACAGGGGATCTTGAAGCTTTCTTT CASSQVGTGDLEAFF
TRBD1 . TRBJ1-5 TRBV7-9 TGTGCCAGCAGCTTGTGGGACAGGGGTAGACAACTGCAAGACGAAAGCAATCAGCCCCAGCATTTT CASSLWDRGRQLQDESNQPQHF
. . TRBJ2-7 TRBV9 TGTGCCAGCAGCATCGACGGACACTACGAGCAGTACTTC CASSIDGHYEQYF
TRBD1 few TRBJ1-1 TRBV11-2 TGTGCCAGCAGCTTAGGGGACAGGGGGCCACGGAACACTGAAGCTTTCTTT CASSLGDRGPRNTEAFF
TRBD1 few TRBJ2-5 TRBV10-3 TGTGCCATCAGTGAGTTAGGGACAGGAGAGACCCAGTACTTC CAISELGTGETQYF
TRBD2 few TRBJ2-1 TRBV27 TGTGCCAGCAGTTCCTTTCTTATTCCGGGACTAGCGGGAGATCCAAATGAGCAGTTCTTC CASSSFLIPGLAGDPNEQFF
. . TRBJ2-3 TRBV11-2 TGTGCCAGCAGGGCGGGGAAGGGGCTTTCTCAAACAGATGCGCAGTATTTT CASRAGKGLSQTDAQYF
TRBD2 . TRBJ2-1 TRBV20-1 TGCAGTGCTAGAGGTAGGAGGGAGGGCCATAATGAGCAGTTCTTC CSARGRREGHNEQFF
. few TRBJ1-1 TRBV19 TGTGCCAGTACTCTGGGGGCGGCGGTTTTGAACACTGAAGCTTTCTTT CASTLGAAVLNTEAFF
. . TRBJ2-7 TRBV7-2 TGTGCCAGCAGCTCTCGGGTTTTCTACGAGCAGTACTTC CASSSRVFYEQYF
. many TRBJ2-4 TRBV2 TGTGCCAGCAGGACCTCCCTTACAGTAGCCAAAAACATTCAGTACTTC CASRTSLTVAKNIQYF
TRBD2 few TRBJ2-7 TRBV6-2/TRBV6-3 TGTGCCAGCAGTTACTCGACGGCTAGCGGGAGCAACGAGCAGTACTTC CASSYSTASGSNEQYF
TRBD2 . TRBJ2-3 TRBV28 TGTGCCGGCAGCGGAGGGGCGGGAGGATTCGCAGATACGCAGTATTTT CAGSGGAGGFADTQYF
TRBD1 few TRBJ1-1 TRBV7-9 TGTGCCAGCGTCGGACAGGGGGCCTCTGAAGCTTTCTTT CASVGQGASEAFF
. . TRBJ2-1 TRBV12-3/TRBV12-4 TGTGCCAGCGGACTAACAGGGTCCGACTACAATGAGCAGTTCTTC CASGLTGSDYNEQFF
. few TRBJ1-5 TRBV5-8 TGTGCCAGCAGCTTGAGGGGGGGTGAGATATTTATGAGCAATCAGCCCCAGCATTTT CASSLRGGEIFMSNQPQHF
. few TRBJ1-4 TRBV9 TGTGCCAGCAGCGCCCGGGGTTCGTCTAATGAAAAACTGTTTTTT CASSARGSSNEKLFF
. . TRBJ1-1 TRBV5-4 TGTGCCAGCAGCTTGGATACCTGGAACACTGAAGCTTTCTTT CASSLDTWNTEAFF
. . TRBJ1-1 TRBV20-1 TGCAGTGCTAGGGAGGGGAGCATGGAGGTCACTGAAGCTTTCTTT CSAREGSMEVTEAFF
TRBD1 many TRBJ1-4 TRBV12-3/TRBV12-4 TGTGCCAGCAGTTCGACAGGGACAACTAATGAAAAACTGTTTTTT CASSSTGTTNEKLFF
TRBD1 many TRBJ1-2 TRBV27 TGTGCCAGCAGTTTTCTTGATTCGGGACAGATCTATGGCTACACCTTC CASSFLDSGQIYGYTF
. many TRBJ2-7 TRBV7-2 TGTGCCAGCAGCTCCGGGAGACCTAAGGAACAGCAGTACTTC CASSSGRPKEQQYF
. few TRBJ2-2 TRBV27 TGTGCCAGCAGTTTAAGGGGGTTCCCTCCCTACGGGGAGCTGTTTTTT CASSLRGFPPYGELFF
. . TRBJ1-5 TRBV19 TGTGCCAGTAGTAGGGGGACCGGGACGGACTATAGCAATCAGCCCCAGCATTTT CASSRGTGTDYSNQPQHF
. few TRBJ2-7 TRBV5-4 TGTGCCAGCAGCTTGAAGGGAGTCTACGAGCAGTACTTC CASSLKGVYEQYF
. . TRBJ1-4 TRBV10-3 TGTGCCATCAGTGAAGGTCCGGGAGTCAAGGGTACAACTAATGAAAAACTGTTTTTT CAISEGPGVKGTTNEKLFF
. . TRBJ2-5 TRBV19 TGTGCCAGTAGTATAGGGGAGTACCAAGAGACCCAGTACTTC CASSIGEYQETQYF
. . TRBJ2-3 TRBV29-1 TGCAGCGCCGACGGGGGAGAGACAGATACGCAGTATTTT CSADGGETDTQYF
TRBD1 many TRBJ1-4 TRBV3-1 TGTGCCAGCAGCCAACGACAGGGGGCAAGGTCTAATGAAAAACTGTTTTTT CASSQRQGARSNEKLFF
TRBD2 . TRBJ2-7 TRBV7-9 TGTGCCAGCTCCGGAGCTATAGGTGCGGGAGGGGACTACGAGCAGTACTTC CASSGAIGAGGDYEQYF
. few TRBJ1-1 TRBV4-3 TGCGCCAGCAGCCAAGGGTTCGGGGTTGAAGCTTTCTTT CASSQGFGVEAFF
TRBD2 few TRBJ2-5 TRBV7-9 TGTGCCAGCAGCTTAGCGGAAAGCGGGGGGGCCGGAGAGACCCAGTACTTC CASSLAESGGAGETQYF
. many TRBJ2-7 TRBV6-1 TGTGCCAGCAGGGGGCAGGGCCTGTCCTACGAGCAGTACTTC CASRGQGLSYEQYF
. many TRBJ1-5 TRBV5-8 TGTGCCAGCAGCTCTTCCCCGAATCAGCCCCAGCATTTT CASSSSPNQPQHF
. many TRBJ1-2 TRBV5-5 TGTGCCAGCAGCTCGGACAGAAGTGGATATGGCTACACCTTC CASSSDRSGYGYTF
. . TRBJ2-1 TRBV2 TGTGCCAGCAGTGTGGAGGGAAAGCGTAATGAGCAGTTCTTC CASSVEGKRNEQFF
TRBD1 few TRBJ1-6 TRBV30 TGTGCCTGGAGGGGACAGTCAGGATCACCCCTCCACTTT CAWRGQSGSPLHF
TRBD1 . TRBJ1-1 TRBV6-5 TGTGCCAGCAGTTACGACAGGGCGACCACTGAAGCTTTCTTT CASSYDRATTEAFF
. many TRBJ2-7 TRBV28 TGTGCCAGCAGTTTAACAGGGCGGAACGAGCAGTACTTC CASSLTGRNEQYF
. many TRBJ2-5 TRBV12-3/TRBV12-4 TGTGCCAGCAGTTTACGGGGCCTAACCCAAGAGACCCAGTACTTC CASSLRGLTQETQYF